The entry that follows covers one T cell receptor (beta chain) sequence. Its antigen is not known. The data were obtained in a study of cytomegalovirus exposure and HLA in healthy donors. Broader study findings: Apparent HLA restriction characterized most CMV-associated TCR beta chains in a later analysis.

Germline-derived CDR1 and CDR2 are SGHTA and FQGNSA. V shed 2 bases, J shed 1 base, and the junction held 13 bases outside the gene matches. The CDR3 has 19 residues. A multiplex PCR was run with 60 Vbeta primers and 13 Jbeta primers. Only in-frame clones appear in the TCRdb table, and some are missing; sequencing was by immunoSEQ multiplex PCR. The repertoire consists of about 160,000 clones, with roughly 72% occurring once and the leading ten covering around 7%. Whereas donors were nominally healthy upon sampling, unrecorded immune exposures were probable. The sample was PBMCs. This chain uses TRBV7-2 with TRBJ1-4; TRBD1 aligns across 7 bases. The TCR comes from a man between 40 and 49 years old in good health and CMV-seropositive. The CDR3 protein is CASSLRGAGGRGTNEKLFF. CDR3 sequence (DNA): TGTGCCAGCAGCTTAAGGGGGGCAGGGGGTAGGGGAACTAATGAAAAACTGTTTTTT.